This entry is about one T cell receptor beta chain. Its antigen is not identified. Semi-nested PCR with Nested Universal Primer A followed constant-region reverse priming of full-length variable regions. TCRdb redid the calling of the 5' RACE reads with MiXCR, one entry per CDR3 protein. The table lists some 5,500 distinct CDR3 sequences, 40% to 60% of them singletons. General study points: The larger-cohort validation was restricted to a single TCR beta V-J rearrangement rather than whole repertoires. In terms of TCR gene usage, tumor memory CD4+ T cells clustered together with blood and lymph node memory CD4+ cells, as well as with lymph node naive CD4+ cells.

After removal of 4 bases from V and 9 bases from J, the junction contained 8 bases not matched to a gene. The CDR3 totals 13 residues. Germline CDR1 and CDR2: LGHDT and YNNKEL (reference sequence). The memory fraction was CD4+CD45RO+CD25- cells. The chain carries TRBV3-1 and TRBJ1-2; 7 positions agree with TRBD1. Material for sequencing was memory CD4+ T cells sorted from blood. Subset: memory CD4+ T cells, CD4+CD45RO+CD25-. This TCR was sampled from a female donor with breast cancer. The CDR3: CASSRLTGDSYTF. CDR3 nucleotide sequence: TGTGCCAGCAGCCGTCTCACAGGGGACAGCTACACCTTC.